The rows below give T cell receptor beta chains drawn from one sample of a study of sequential checkpoint blockade in melanoma. The protocol was immunoSEQ multiplex PCR, while the TCRdb copy is restricted to in-frame clones and leaves out a portion. This sample yields more than 2,000 clones, of which more than 20% are seen a single time; 18% belongs to the top ten. The sequencing used tumor tissue (inferred from file names), collected from a patient given nivolumab and ipilimumab in sequence. The receptors stem from a human donor with melanoma. Both conserved end residues are part of each CDR3. D genes are given only for firm matches. The listing skips clone size in some rows; elsewhere it reads once, few, many or a size class.

DNA | CDR3 | size | V | D | length | J
TGTGCCATCAGTGACAGAAACTATGGCTACACCTTC | CAISDRNYGYTF | NA | TRBV28 | NA | 12 | TRBJ1-2
TGTGCCAGCAGCTCCTCCATATTCACAGGTGAAGCTTTCTTT | CASSSSIFTGEAFF | medium-sized | TRBV11-3 | NA | 14 | TRBJ1-1
TGCGCCAGCAGCTTCCGGGACAGGGGGCAGGAGACCCAGTACTTC | CASSFRDRGQETQYF | NA | TRBV5-1 | TRBD1 | 15 | TRBJ2-5
TGTGCCAGCAGCCGCGGACTAGCTTTCCATGAGCAGTTCTTC | CASSRGLAFHEQFF | many | TRBV11-3 | TRBD2 | 14 | TRBJ2-1
TGTGCCAGCAGCGTAGCGGTAGCGGGAAACACCGGGGAGCTGTTTTTT | CASSVAVAGNTGELFF | medium-sized | TRBV9 | TRBD2 | 16 | TRBJ2-2
TGTGCCAGCAGCCCTTTAGCACAATCAAACTATGGCTACACCTTC | CASSPLAQSNYGYTF | many | TRBV11-3 | NA | 15 | TRBJ1-2
TGTGCCAGCAGCTTAGGTGGTACCACCGGGGAGCTGTTTTTT | CASSLGGTTGELFF | many | TRBV11-3 | NA | 14 | TRBJ2-2
TGTGCCAGTAGTATGCGGGCTCCCTCCTACGAGCAGTACTTC | CASSMRAPSYEQYF | few | TRBV19 | NA | 14 | TRBJ2-7
TGTGCCAGCAGCTTGGGCCGCGTTGGTCTGAATGAAAAACTGTTTTTT | CASSLGRVGLNEKLFF | medium-sized | TRBV11-3 | NA | 16 | TRBJ1-4
TGTGCCAGTAGTGCCCGGACTAGCGGGAGTCGTAATGAGCAGTTCTTC | CASSARTSGSRNEQFF | NA | TRBV19 | TRBD2 | 16 | TRBJ2-1
TGTGCCAGCAGTAGAAGCGGAACCTACGAGCAGTACTTC | CASSRSGTYEQYF | few | TRBV7-4 | NA | 13 | TRBJ2-7
TGTGCCAGCAGCGTAGGGGAGGGGGCCCAAGAGACCCAGTACTTC | CASSVGEGAQETQYF | NA | TRBV9 | NA | 15 | TRBJ2-5
TGTGCCCACAGGGGTAGCATGAACACTGAAGCTTTCTTT | CAHRGSMNTEAFF | NA | TRBV28 | TRBD1 | 13 | TRBJ1-1
TGTGCCAGCAGCTTGGAGGCAGCAACCGGGGAGCTGTTTTTT | CASSLEAATGELFF | many | TRBV12-1 | NA | 14 | TRBJ2-2
TGTGCCGGCGCCCCTTCCAGGGGGTTCACAGATACGCAGTATTTT | CAGAPSRGFTDTQYF | few | TRBV28 | TRBD1 | 15 | TRBJ2-3
TGTGCCAGCAGCTTACGAAGGGGTGGCACAGATACGCAGTATTTT | CASSLRRGGTDTQYF | many | TRBV11-3 | NA | 15 | TRBJ2-3
TGTGCCAGTACGGGCGGAGCGGGCGAATCCTACAATGAGCAGTTCTTC | CASTGGAGESYNEQFF | NA | TRBV19 | NA | 16 | TRBJ2-1
TGTGCCAGCAGCGTAGATTCAAGCACAGATACGCAGTATTTT | CASSVDSSTDTQYF | few | TRBV9 | NA | 14 | TRBJ2-3
TGTGCCAGTAGTATAAGCAACCAAGAGACCCAGTACTTC | CASSISNQETQYF | once | TRBV19 | NA | 13 | TRBJ2-5
TGTGCCAGCAGCTTGATGACTAGCGTCTTCACAGATACGCAGTATTTT | CASSLMTSVFTDTQYF | many | TRBV11-3 | TRBD2 | 16 | TRBJ2-3
TGCGCCAGCAGCCAAGTAGCGGGGGGAGGCTACGAGCAGTACTTC | CASSQVAGGGYEQYF | few | TRBV4-1 | TRBD2 | 15 | TRBJ2-7
TGTGCCAGTAGGCTGGGCAGGGGGCAAACTGAAGCTTTCTTT | CASRLGRGQTEAFF | NA | TRBV19 | TRBD1 | 14 | TRBJ1-1
TGTGCCAGCAGCTTAGAGGTCTTGGGCCGCAAAGCTTTCTTT | CASSLEVLGRKAFF | medium-sized | TRBV11-3 | NA | 14 | TRBJ1-1
TGTGCCAGCTGGGGACGTCAGGGAGCCGGAAACACCATATATTTT | CASWGRQGAGNTIYF | few | TRBV28 | NA | 15 | TRBJ1-3
TGTGCCAGCAGCTTAGTAACCCCGGAGAGCAGATACAATGAGCAGTTCTTC | CASSLVTPESRYNEQFF | medium-sized | TRBV11-3 | NA | 17 | TRBJ2-1
TGCGCCAGCAGTTTGCCGGGACATAGCTCCTACAATGAGCAGTTCTTC | CASSLPGHSSYNEQFF | NA | TRBV5-1 | NA | 16 | TRBJ2-1
TGTGCCAGTACCCAGGACGGCCGTCTTACACCCCTCCACTTT | CASTQDGRLTPLHF | NA | TRBV19 | NA | 14 | TRBJ1-6
TGCGCCAGCAGCTCCAGCGGGGGGGACTCTCCCCTCCACTTT | CASSSSGGDSPLHF | NA | TRBV5-1 | NA | 14 | TRBJ1-6
TGTGCCAGCAGTACCGGGGGTCCTAACTATGGCTACACCTTC | CASSTGGPNYGYTF | NA | TRBV28 | NA | 14 | TRBJ1-2
TGCAGCGTTGAAGACCCGGGAGCGGTCTATGAGCAGTTCTTC | CSVEDPGAVYEQFF | NA | TRBV29-1 | NA | 14 | TRBJ2-1
TGTGCCAGCACCAGGGGGAGTGGCGGGAGGTTCTCCTACAATGAGCAGTTCTTC | CASTRGSGGRFSYNEQFF | medium-sized | TRBV11-3 | NA | 18 | TRBJ2-1
TGTGCCAGCAGTACCAGGGGGCTGGGTAATGAAAAACTGTTTTTT | CASSTRGLGNEKLFF | NA | TRBV28 | TRBD1 | 15 | TRBJ1-4
TGTGCCAGTAACCCACTCCGTAATAGCGTCGGGGAGAGGGCAGATACGCAGTATTTT | CASNPLRNSVGERADTQYF | NA | TRBV19 | NA | 19 | TRBJ2-3
TGTGCCAGTAGTATAGCGGGAGGGGGCACTGAAGCTTTCTTT | CASSIAGGGTEAFF | NA | TRBV19 | NA | 14 | TRBJ1-1
TGTGCCAGCAGCTTGGTAGTACTAGCGGGCTCCGGGGAGCTGTTTTTT | CASSLVVLAGSGELFF | many | TRBV11-3 | TRBD2 | 16 | TRBJ2-2
TGTGCCAGCAGTCAAATCCCCCCCCCGGGGGGCTACACCTTC | CASSQIPPPGGYTF | few | TRBV6-8 | NA | 14 | TRBJ1-2